Detailed here is one TCR beta chain. The target antigen is unknown. This entry comes from a study of response to subunit inactivated influenza vaccine. MiXCR, applied by TCRdb to the RT-PCR reads, yields one record per CDR3 protein. The repertoire holds roughly 650,000 distinct CDR3 sequences, around a sixth seen once, with 11% in the top ten. The CDR3 has 15 amino acids. CDR1 SGHRS and CDR2 YFSETQ come from the germline V gene. J lost 0 bases, V lost 4 bases, and 6 bases had no gene match. Study-level results: The authors proposed limited new T cell recruitment per seasonal influenza vaccination.

The clonotype originates from a man aged 45-65 years who received an inactivated influenza vaccine. The sequencing here drew on PBMCs from blood, taken 11 to 12 days after vaccination. V is TRBV5-1 and J is TRBJ1-1, with 7 positions matching TRBD1. This CDR3 reads CASSRPGQMNTEAFF. The CDR3, as DNA: TGCGCCAGCAGCCGACCGGGACAGATGAACACTGAAGCTTTCTTT.